This T cell receptor beta chain was recorded in a study of OX40 agonist ivuxolimab in advanced cancers. Background on the study: All patients had ivuxolimab intravenously every 2 weeks at 0.01 to 10 mg/kg. Findings and caveats of the study: The antigen specificity of the peripheral T cells (those that were expanded) was not determined. Low normalized clonal expansion also occurred in some nonresponding patients. Among T cells, CD8+ cells averaged more expanded clones than CD4+ cells.

V was pared by 2 bases and J by 7 bases, with 8 bases between. CDR1 is SGHAT and CDR2 is FQNNGV in the germline V gene. This CDR3 has 12 residues. A word on this clone: Antigen: not known.

Assay: immunoSEQ multiplex PCR; the TCRdb copy retains only in-frame clones and omits some. The sample lists roughly 70,000 clones, 65% to 90% occurring once. The sample in question was CD4+ or CD8+ T cells sorted from blood, obtained in a trial of the OX40 agonist ivuxolimab. The sequence derives from an adult with an advanced solid tumor such as melanoma, head and neck, liver or kidney cancer. This chain joins TRBV11-2 and TRBJ1-1; D uncertain. The CDR3 DNA is TGTGCCAGCAGCTTAACGGGGAATGAAGCTTTCTTT. Translation: CASSLTGNEAFF.